This T cell receptor beta chain was sequenced in a study of blood T cell repertoires in COVID-19. Measured with immunoSEQ multiplex PCR; TCRdb has only the in-frame clones, and not every one. The table has a few hundred thousand clones, 80% to 85% seen once. The CDR3 has 16 amino acids. Per germline, CDR1 SGHKS and CDR2 YYEKEE (reference sequence). Trimming shortened V by 0 bases and J by 3 bases, and 16 bases separated the two germline ends. This TCR derives from a man aged 50 to 59 who had recovered from COVID-19. This chain connects TRBV5-5 to TRBJ2-7, with D possibly TRBD2 on 5 matching bases. Sequencing input: PBMCs or T cells enriched from blood (not recorded which). The CDR3 DNA reads TGTGCCAGCAGCTTGGGGTTTTCTGGACTGGACTACGAGCAGTACTTC. Amino acid sequence: CASSLGFSGLDYEQYF.